This T cell receptor beta chain was sequenced for a study of cytomegalovirus exposure and HLA in healthy donors. Findings of the study overall: Rarity characterized most TCR sequences, yet some public TCRs appeared in many donors. Several of the most significant clusters appeared, in a later analysis, to be linked to common viral pathogens. TCR beta chains numbering some 160 were designated cytomegalovirus-associated.

Comment on this clone: Antigen specificity is unknown.

Both 60 Vbeta primers and 13 Jbeta primers went into the PCR. The method was immunoSEQ multiplex PCR; TCRdb's version includes in-frame clones alone and lacks a portion of them. This repertoire includes around 100,000 clones. The V gene lost 1 base and the J gene lost 1 base, with 5 bases spanning the gap. Germline values: CDR1 LGHNA, CDR2 YSLEER. The length of the CDR3 is 14 residues. This clonotype originated in a man aged 45-65 years in good health and CMV-seronegative. This chain joins TRBV4-3 and TRBJ1-5; the D is unclear. Material: PBMCs. In DNA form, the CDR3 reads TGCGCCAGCAGCCAAGTTAAAAGCAATCAGCCCCAGCATTTT. Its protein product is CASSQVKSNQPQHF.